The entry below gives a single T cell receptor beta chain sequence along with its context. The antigen it binds to is not known. Per-nucleotide qualities are absent, and no much larger clonotype sits a single base away. V is shortened by 0 bases, J by 7 bases, and the region joining them spans 13 bases. Including cysteine and phenylalanine, the CDR3 has 14 amino acids. Only the CDR3 DNA stays, 42 bases, in frame from base 1. The germline V gene (reference sequence) sets CDR1 to SGHNT and CDR2 to YYREEE. The data are from a study of OX40 agonist ivuxolimab in advanced cancers. With respect to the entire study: Ivuxolimab, which targeted the costimulatory receptor OX40 (CD134), was an agonistic, fully human IgG2 monoclonal antibody. Intravenous ivuxolimab was administered to patients every 2 weeks at six dose levels: 0.01, 0.1, 0.3, 1.5, 3 and 10 mg/kg. Of the approximately 54 patients in dose escalation, 19 had hepatocellular carcinoma, approximately 15 had melanoma, 9 had renal cell carcinoma and 9 had head and neck cancer. In the dose-escalation cohort, around four fifths of patients were male, and the mean age was approximately 64 years, with a range of about 23 to 80. Patients were allowed to have had prior anti-PD-1, anti-PD-L1 or anti-CTLA-4 therapy, and around 43% of the dose-escalation patients had been treated with checkpoint inhibitors. Partial responses occurred in three dose-escalation patients: two with cutaneous melanoma and one with hepatocellular carcinoma. The purpose of peripheral TCRbeta sequencing was to test whether ivuxolimab changed TCR sequence diversity and led to clonal T-cell expansion. The paper reports the monotherapy dose-escalation portion (N of about 56 patients) of the phase I ivuxolimab trial. Study-wide conclusions, independent of this receptor: After ivuxolimab, more expanded clones were found on average in CD8+ T cells than in CD4+ T cells. Clonal expansion of both CD4+ and CD8+ blood T cells was observed from baseline to week 6 at doses 0.1 to 3.0 mg/kg. Low levels of normalized T-cell clonal expansion were also shown by some nonresponding patients. Antigen specificity was not determined for the clonally expanded peripheral T cells. In partial responders in the 0.1-3.0 mg/kg groups, normalized peripheral clonal expansion was found to be among the lowest, especially among CD8+ T cells.

Genomic DNA was isolated from the sorted cells so that the TCRbeta CDR3 region could be sequenced. The immunoSEQ Assay was used to sequence the TCRbeta CDR3 regions. TCRdb limited this immuneACCESS table to in-frame rearrangements with V and J called. A share of clones is missing; checked studies link under half to unresolved V genes, and the rest is unexplained. The sample profile shows tens of thousands of clones; 80% to 90% of them were found once. The ten largest make up roughly 0.3% of the sample. Patients with autoimmune disease history or receiving systemic immunosuppression were excluded from the trial. Peripheral blood for TCR sequencing was drawn from every dose cohort at baseline, at cycle 4 day 1 and at cycle 7 day 1. The samples were drawn from a first-in-human, open-label, multicenter phase I dose-escalation trial of ivuxolimab. Adults with locally advanced or metastatic melanoma, renal cell, hepatocellular, or head and neck squamous cell carcinoma were enrolled in the trial. Before TCR sequencing, CD4+ T cells and CD8+ T cells from peripheral blood were sorted into separate populations.

This sequence uses TRBV5-4 and TRBJ1-2, and perhaps TRBD1 as D gene, on 5 matching bases. This TCR was recovered from an adult with an advanced solid tumor such as melanoma, head and neck, liver or kidney cancer. This specimen was CD4+ or CD8+ T cells sorted from blood, taken in a trial of the OX40 agonist ivuxolimab. The CDR3 protein is CASSLGGALFGYTF. The DNA sequence reads TGTGCCAGCAGCTTGGGGGGCGCTTTGTTTGGCTACACCTTC.